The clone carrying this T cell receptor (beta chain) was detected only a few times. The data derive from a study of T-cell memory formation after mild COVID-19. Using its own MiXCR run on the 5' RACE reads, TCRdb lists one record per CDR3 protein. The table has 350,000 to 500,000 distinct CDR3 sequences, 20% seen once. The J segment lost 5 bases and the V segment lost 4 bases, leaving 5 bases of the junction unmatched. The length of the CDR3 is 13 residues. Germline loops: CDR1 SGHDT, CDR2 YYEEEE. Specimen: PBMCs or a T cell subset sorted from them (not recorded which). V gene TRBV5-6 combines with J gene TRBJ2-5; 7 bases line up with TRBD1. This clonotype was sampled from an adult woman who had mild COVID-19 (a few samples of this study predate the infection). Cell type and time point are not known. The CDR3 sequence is CASSMTGWETQYF. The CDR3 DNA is TGTGCCAGCAGCATGACAGGGTGGGAGACCCAGTACTTC.